The text below deals with one TCR beta chain. What antigen it recognizes has not been identified. The input lacks base qualities; no much larger clone sits a single base away. Only healthy Caucasian donors were included. Miltenyi CD45RO+ enrichment and human naive T-cell isolation kits were used to isolate memory (CD45RO+) and naive T cells from PBMC. This record belongs to a study of identical twins (dated by TCRdb to the mid-2010s). At the level of the whole study: The study deep-sequenced TCR alpha and beta repertoires from monozygotic twins, unrelated adults of various ages and cord blood to test whether fetal clonotypes persist. To rule out contamination, replicate twin experiments were performed at different times with different library preparation protocols.

Its CDR3 holds 15 amino acids, cysteine through phenylalanine. Just CDR3 DNA is preserved here, 45 bases in frame from base 1. The junction shows trimming of 10 bases on V and 1 base on J, and the gene matches do not reach 9 bases of it. Sequences ENHRY (CDR1) and SYGVKD (CDR2) are obtained from the germline V gene. Overall study outcomes, separate from this receptor: In monozygotic twins, out-of-frame TCR alpha sharing was systematically underestimated by recombination models, although the models agreed with sharing between unrelated individuals. Zero-insertion analyses could be partly confounded by invariant T cells such as MAIT and iNKT, though diverse VJ usage argued against such confounding for most clonotypes. Compared with coincidental sharing between unrelated individuals, out-of-frame TCR alpha sequences shared between twins showed an excess of sequences with low generation probability. Abundant cord blood beta clonotypes carried fewer insertions; young adult naive repertoires showed a weaker similar trend, while memory repertoires showed none. The excess sharing between twins in beta out-of-frame sequences was weaker because fewer shared sequences reduced the signal-to-noise ratio. Because the same donors could not be followed over many years, the conclusions relied on cross-sectional statistical analysis.

Library method: 5' RACE. Reads for this sample came from an Illumina HiSeq 2000. Template switching added a universal primer binding site, and the final cDNA carried a unique molecular identifier that allowed TCR cDNA molecules to be counted accurately. Specific primers in the conserved constant-segment region were used to synthesize first-strand cDNA for the TCR alpha and beta chains. To control for contamination, every cDNA library was double barcoded, receiving both a SMART-Mk sample barcode and Illumina barcodes. TruSeq adapter sequences along with Illumina sample barcodes were introduced in two successive PCR steps. The Illumina HiSeq platform was used with custom primers to sequence TCR alpha and beta cDNA libraries. As for the authors' bioinformatics: MiGEC processed the raw reads to extract unique molecular identifiers, while MiXCR was used to determine the CDR3 positions. For each individual, recombination models were inferred using an EM algorithm with the repgenHMM and IGoR tools. Shared clonotypes were analyzed with the tcR package in R, and sharing was normalized by the product of cloneset sizes. Out-of-frame nonproductive sequences were analyzed to study raw recombination free of thymic and clonal selection effects. TCRdb reprocessed the public reads (quality trimming at Q25 with fastp, clone calling with MiXCR) and kept in-frame beta chains. Rows are unified per CDR3 protein, each entry keeping the most common DNA and genes. The authors' filters were not applied to this entry. The sample has about 210,000 distinct CDR3 sequences on record, over 8% of them singletons. The ten largest clones take up 4% to 6% of the sample.

Sample: memory (CD45RO+) T cells sorted from blood. What the cell subset or site label conveys for this sample: CD45RO+ enriched T cells. Recombination linked TRBV10-3 to TRBJ2-5, and TRBD2 aligns with 10 junction nucleotides. The receptor comes from a woman aged 18-29 years in good health. In nucleotide form, the sequence is TGTGCCACCCTGAGGACTAGCGGCCGCCAAGAGACCCAGTACTTC. This translates into CATLRTSGRQETQYF.